This T cell receptor beta chain originates from a study of identical twins. Only a few counts were recorded for this clonotype. No antigen is known for it. Template switching added a universal primer site, and cDNA bore unique molecular identifiers. TCRdb processed the 5' RACE reads anew with MiXCR; each CDR3 protein has one entry. Here the sample spans fewer than 250,000 distinct CDR3 sequences, less than 10% being singletons. Between the trimmed V and J ends, which lost 4 bases and 3 bases, there was a span of 19 bases. The CDR3 has 17 amino acids. CDR1 and CDR2 from the germline V gene are SGDLS and YYNGEE. Regarding the study as a whole: Modelling underestimated the level of out-of-frame TCR alpha sharing observed in monozygotic twins. Memory repertoires showed no such pattern, whereas abundant cord blood beta clonotypes carried fewer insertions. Out-of-frame alpha sequences that twins shared showed excess low generation probability.

The sequence was collected from a young woman in good health. The chain has TRBV9 and TRBJ2-2; TRBD2 is a possible D gene (5 bases). Source material: memory (CD45RO+) T cells sorted from blood. In DNA, the CDR3 is TGTGCCAGCAGCCCTACGGAGAGGGTGGATTACACCGGGGAGCTGTTTTTT. This encodes CASSPTERVDYTGELFF.